These T cell receptor beta chains were read from a single sample in a study of T cell responses to AZD1222 COVID-19 vaccine. Sequencing was performed with immunoSEQ multiplex PCR; in TCRdb, only in-frame clones are kept and a portion is missing. The top ten hold 20% to 25% of the sample, which has roughly 100,000 clones, 88% seen once. The sequencing here drew on peripheral blood, taken on day 0 of AZD1222 vaccination. These receptors were obtained from an adult in good health. The CDR3 runs from the conserved cysteine through the conserved F or W. The D gene is left open where the match is weak. Size values are once, few and many counts, or a class for expanded clones, and some rows have none.

d_call clone_size j_call v_call cdr3_nt cdr3_aa
TRBD1 - TRBJ1-1 TRBV7-2 TGTGCCAGCACTCAGGGGGGATCGAACACTGAAGCTTTCTTT CASTQGGSNTEAFF
TRBD1 - TRBJ1-4 TRBV19 TGTGCCAGTAGCTTCGACAGGGGTAATGAAAAACTGTTTTTT CASSFDRGNEKLFF
TRBD1 - TRBJ1-1 TRBV7-2 TGTGCCAGCAATACCGACAGGGGGGGTAACACTGAAGCTTTCTTT CASNTDRGGNTEAFF
TRBD1 - TRBJ1-5 TRBV18 TGTGCCAGCTCACAGACAGGGAACAATCAGCCCCAGCATTTT CASSQTGNNQPQHF
- - TRBJ2-2 TRBV19 TGTGCCAGTAGTAAAACAGCGGGCACGAACACCGGGGAGCTGTTTTTT CASSKTAGTNTGELFF
TRBD1 - TRBJ1-2 TRBV9 TGTGCCAGCAGCGCGGGGACAGGGAATGGCTACACCTTC CASSAGTGNGYTF
- - TRBJ1-2 TRBV21-1 TGTCTCGCTAAACTGGGTGACGGCTACACCTTC CLAKLGDGYTF
- - TRBJ2-3 TRBV7-2 TGTGCCAGCAGCTCTCCCGCGAGAACAGATACGCAGTATTTT CASSSPARTDTQYF
- once TRBJ1-3 TRBV19 TGTGCCAGTGCCTACTTTGGCTCTGGAAACACCATATATTTT CASAYFGSGNTIYF
TRBD1 - TRBJ1-4 TRBV5-1 TGCGCCAGCAGCTTGGGACAGGGGGCTTCTAATGAAAAACTGTTTTTT CASSLGQGASNEKLFF
- - TRBJ2-7 TRBV7-6 TGTGCCAGCAGCGCCCGGACAGGGAGGGGAACCTACGAGCAGTACTTC CASSARTGRGTYEQYF
- - TRBJ2-1 TRBV19 TGTGCCAGTAGTATGGTATTGGCCTCCTACAATGAGCAGTTCTTC CASSMVLASYNEQFF
TRBD1 - TRBJ1-5 TRBV7-2 TGTGCCAGCAGTTGGGACAGGACTCAGCCCCAGCATTTT CASSWDRTQPQHF
TRBD1 - TRBJ1-2 TRBV24-1 TGTGCCACCAGTGACACCCGGACAGGGAACCATGGCTACACCTTC CATSDTRTGNHGYTF
- few TRBJ1-4 TRBV9 TGTGCCAGCAGCGCTCAAGCGTTATCACCTGAAAAACTGTTTTTT CASSAQALSPEKLFF
- once TRBJ1-1 TRBV12-3/TRBV12-4 TGTGCCAGCGAGGGAGGGGTTGACACTGAAGCTTTCTTT CASEGGVDTEAFF
TRBD2 once TRBJ2-1 TRBV10-2 TGCGCCAGCAGTGAGAGCTTAGCGGGAGGGCTAAATGAGCAGTTCTTC CASSESLAGGLNEQFF
- - TRBJ1-6 TRBV28 TGTGCCAGCAGCACCGATTCACCCCTCCACTTT CASSTDSPLHF
- - TRBJ2-7 TRBV9 TGTGCCAGCAGCCCCGGATCCTACGAGCAGTACTTC CASSPGSYEQYF
TRBD2 once TRBJ2-2 TRBV7-2 TGTGCCAGCAGCCCGGGGGGATACACCGGGGAGCTGTTTTTT CASSPGGYTGELFF
TRBD1 few TRBJ1-6 TRBV5-5 TGTGCCAGCAGCTGGACCGGGACAGGGAATTCACCCCTCCACTTT CASSWTGTGNSPLHF
- - TRBJ1-4 TRBV9 TGTGCCAGCACCCGAAGGGGGGAGGATGAAAAACTGTTTTTT CASTRRGEDEKLFF
TRBD2 - TRBJ2-5 TRBV2 TGTGCCAGCAGGCCAACGGGGGGGGAGACCCAGTACTTC CASRPTGGETQYF
- - TRBJ1-3 TRBV24-1 TGTGCCACCAGTGCGGGAAACACCATATATTTT CATSAGNTIYF
- - TRBJ1-1 TRBV7-9 TGTGCCAGCAGCTCGGAACCGAACACTGAAGCTTTCTTT CASSSEPNTEAFF
- - TRBJ1-4 TRBV19 TGTGCCAGTAGTACCCTGAGGGGTAATGAAAAACTGTTTTTT CASSTLRGNEKLFF
- - TRBJ1-2 TRBV12-2 TGTGCAAGTCGCTGGGCGGAGGGCCGCTACACCTTC CASRWAEGRYTF
TRBD2 - TRBJ2-1 TRBV4-3 TGCGCCAGCAGCCAAGACACCCCGGGACTAGTAACCTACAATGAGCAGTTCTTC CASSQDTPGLVTYNEQFF
- - TRBJ2-7 TRBV6-2/TRBV6-3 TGTGCCAGCAGTTACGACGGGAACGAGCAGTACTTC CASSYDGNEQYF
TRBD2 - TRBJ2-1 TRBV30 TGTGCCTGGAGTTCGCGGGAGTTGCTCTACAATGAGCAGTTCTTC CAWSSRELLYNEQFF
- once TRBJ1-2 TRBV2 TGTGCCAGCGGGTCAGGGCCGAACTATGGCTACACCTTC CASGSGPNYGYTF
- - TRBJ1-2 TRBV6-5 TGTGCCAGCAAGGCAGGAGAAAACTATGGCTACACCTTC CASKAGENYGYTF
- - TRBJ2-1 TRBV10-2 TGCGCCAGCATGGGCAGGGTCGCAGATGAGCAGTTCTTC CASMGRVADEQFF
- - TRBJ1-2 TRBV6-2/TRBV6-3 TGTGCCAGCAGTTTCGCCCGGGGGTATTATGGCTACACCTTC CASSFARGYYGYTF
TRBD2 - TRBJ2-1 TRBV29-1 TGCAGCGTAACAGCGGGGGTCTACAATGAGCAGTTCTTC CSVTAGVYNEQFF
- - TRBJ2-5 TRBV10-3 TGTGCCATCAGTCCCGGGACTGGATTCGGGACCCAGTACTTC CAISPGTGFGTQYF
TRBD2 - TRBJ2-1 TRBV6-4 TGTGCCAGCAGTGACATGGCGGGAGTAGGGAATGAGCAGTTCTTC CASSDMAGVGNEQFF
TRBD1 - TRBJ2-3 TRBV2 TGTGCCAGCAGTGACGAACAGGGGGCTTTGGTTACGCAGTATTTT CASSDEQGALVTQYF
- few TRBJ1-5 TRBV4-3 TGCGCCAGCAGCCGATTTGAAGGGGACCTCAATCAGCCCCAGCATTTT CASSRFEGDLNQPQHF
- - TRBJ2-7 TRBV6-5 TGTGCCAGCAGCCGGACAGCGGTGGGAGGCTACGAGCAGTACTTC CASSRTAVGGYEQYF
TRBD1 - TRBJ1-5 TRBV4-1 TGCGCCAGCAGCCCGACAGGGGGGAATCAGCCCCAGCATTTT CASSPTGGNQPQHF
- - TRBJ2-7 TRBV3-1/TRBV3-2 TGTGCCAGCAGCCAAGTGGCAGGAGACTCCTACGAGCAGTACTTC CASSQVAGDSYEQYF
- - TRBJ1-6 TRBV18 TGTGCCAGCAACCCCTCACCCAGGGGAGCACCCCTCCACTTT CASNPSPRGAPLHF
TRBD2 - TRBJ2-6 TRBV11-3 TGTGCCAGCAGCTTAGGACTAGCGGGAGTAACTGGGGCCAACGTCCTGACTTTC CASSLGLAGVTGANVLTF
- - TRBJ1-2 TRBV6-2/TRBV6-3 TGTGCCAGCAGTTACTCGCCCCAGTCCATCGTCTACACCTTC CASSYSPQSIVYTF
- - TRBJ2-3 TRBV5-8 TGTGCCAGCAGCTTGGAATACAGGGAGTGGAGCACAGATACGCAGTATTTT CASSLEYREWSTDTQYF